What follows describes a single T cell receptor beta chain. Its specificity is unknown. The data are from a study of siplizumab effects on memory and regulatory T cells. For every sample, 100,000 or so TCR templates were assayed. The assay was immunoSEQ multiplex PCR, and TCRdb's table has in-frame clones only and misses some. Among some 7,200 clones listed, around 66% were seen once. Study conclusions and caveats: Proliferating Tregs from siplizumab cultures lacked functional confirmation of suppression. Siplizumab produced a significant reduction in alloreactive sequences that were traceable to unstimulated CD4+ memory cells.

The ends lost 0 bases at V and 9 bases at J; junction bases unmatched: 4. CDR3 length equals 14 residues. In germline, CDR1 is PRHDT, CDR2 FYEKMQ (reference sequence). This receptor was taken from a human donor in good health. The rearrangement uses TRBV13 and TRBJ2-1; 8 nucleotides align to TRBD1. Sequenced sample: effector memory CD8+ T cells sorted from blood. Sample subset: unstimulated CD8+ effector memory T cells. The CDR3 here is CASSLGSGGVEQFF. The CDR3 region has the DNA TGTGCCAGCAGCTTAGGCTCAGGGGGCGTTGAGCAGTTCTTC.